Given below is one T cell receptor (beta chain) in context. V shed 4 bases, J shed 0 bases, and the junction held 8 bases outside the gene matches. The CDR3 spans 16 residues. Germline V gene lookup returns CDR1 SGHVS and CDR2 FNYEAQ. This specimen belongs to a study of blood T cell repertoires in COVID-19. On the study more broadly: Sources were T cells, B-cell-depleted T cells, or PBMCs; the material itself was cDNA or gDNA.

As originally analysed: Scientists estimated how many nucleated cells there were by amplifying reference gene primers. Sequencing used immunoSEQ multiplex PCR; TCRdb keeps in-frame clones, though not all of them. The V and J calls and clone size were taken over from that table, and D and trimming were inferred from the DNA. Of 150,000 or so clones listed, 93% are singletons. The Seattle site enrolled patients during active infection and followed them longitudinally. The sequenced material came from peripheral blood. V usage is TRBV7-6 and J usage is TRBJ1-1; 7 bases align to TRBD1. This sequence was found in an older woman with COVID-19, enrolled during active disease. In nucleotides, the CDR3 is TGTGCCAGCAGCTCCGGACGGACAGGACTGAACACTGAAGCTTTCTTT. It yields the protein CASSSGRTGLNTEAFF.